This TCR beta chain was identified during a study of shared clonotypes between healthy human individuals. General observations from the study: It was observed that around 5% of naive CD4 clonotypes were shared across a handful of donors. Non-shared clonotypes were found to have lower generation probabilities than the clonotypes that were shared by all four of the sorted-subset donors. Memory subsets generally showed lower estimated richness than naive subsets.

Profiled with immunoSEQ multiplex PCR; TCRdb holds only in-frame clones, not every one. The sample yields 600,000 or so clones, roughly 98% seen once. CD45RO-negative, CCR7-selected cells formed the naive CD8 fraction, which excluded terminally differentiated effector memory CD45RA+ cells. Donation came from healthy HIV-negative adults that had no recent acute infections or vaccinations. CDR1 and CDR2 from the germline V gene are GTSNPN and SVGIG (reference sequence). The CDR3 is made up of 13 amino acids. V lost 2 bases, J lost 3 bases, and 8 bases lay in between. A note on this clone: Its matching antigen is unknown.

The source of this sequence is a man aged 30 to 45 in good health. The specimen was naive CD8+ T cells sorted from blood. The chain has TRBV30 and TRBJ2-1; D gene unclear. The CDR3 coding sequence is TGTGCCTGGAGTTATCACAGCTACAATGAGCAGTTCTTC. Amino acid sequence: CAWSYHSYNEQFF.